The T cell receptor (beta chain) under discussion was sequenced for a study of radiation and T cells in renal cell carcinoma. Across the study: Nephrectomy followed 15 Gy stereotactic body radiation by 4 weeks.

Notes on the study in general: Baseline intratumoral clonotype presence is unknown without pretreatment biopsies. From baseline, blood top tumor clonotypes peaked at 2 weeks post-radiation.

The table came from immunoSEQ multiplex PCR; TCRdb's copy has only in-frame clones and leaves some out. The table lists some 100,000 clones, roughly four fifths of them singletons, with 5% to 7.5% in the top ten. The germline gives CDR1 SEHNR, CDR2 FQNEAQ (reference sequence). The length of the CDR3 is 15 residues. V was clipped by 3 bases and J by 1 base, with 9 bases between them. The time point: baseline pretreatment blood. Treatment indicated: 15 Gy SBRT to primary tumor, nephrectomy 4 weeks later. The patient's renal cell carcinoma had clear cell pathology. About this clone: No antigen is known for it.

Sequences were derived from blood, sampled from a patient whose treatment included radiotherapy and nephrectomy. This sequence joins TRBV7-9 and TRBJ2-2, with D perhaps matching TRBD1 (5 bases). The sequence came from a man between 60 and 75 years old with renal cell carcinoma. CDR3 in DNA: TGTGCCAGCAGCTTCAGGGATCAGAACACCGGGGAGCTGTTTTTT. It specifies CASSFRDQNTGELFF.